The clone carrying this T cell receptor beta chain was found once. TCRbeta library preparation incorporated unique molecular identifiers. TCRdb re-analysed the PCR reads in MiXCR, keeping a single row per CDR3 protein. The repertoire has fewer than 700,000 distinct CDR3 sequences, 10% to 15% of them found once; the top ten carry 2.2%. The data stem from a study of T-cell reconstitution after alpha-beta-depleted transplantation in children. The CDR3 totals 17 residues. The germline V gene encodes CDR1 LGHDT and CDR2 YNNKEL (reference sequence). J gave up 4 bases and V 10 bases, and 15 bases lay outside the gene matches.

The TCR sequence derives from a male patient aged 10 to 17 who had a stem cell transplant for acute myeloid leukemia, so the T cells may come from the graft donor. V gene TRBV3-1 combines with J gene TRBJ2-6; 8 nucleotides line up with TRBD2. The material was PBMCs, mostly from graft donor cells, obtained 360 days after TCRalphabeta/CD19-depleted stem cell transplant. CDR3 DNA: TGTGCCACCTGCCGGACTAGCATCGTCTCGGGGGCCAACGTCCTGACTTTC. Translating it yields CATCRTSIVSGANVLTF.